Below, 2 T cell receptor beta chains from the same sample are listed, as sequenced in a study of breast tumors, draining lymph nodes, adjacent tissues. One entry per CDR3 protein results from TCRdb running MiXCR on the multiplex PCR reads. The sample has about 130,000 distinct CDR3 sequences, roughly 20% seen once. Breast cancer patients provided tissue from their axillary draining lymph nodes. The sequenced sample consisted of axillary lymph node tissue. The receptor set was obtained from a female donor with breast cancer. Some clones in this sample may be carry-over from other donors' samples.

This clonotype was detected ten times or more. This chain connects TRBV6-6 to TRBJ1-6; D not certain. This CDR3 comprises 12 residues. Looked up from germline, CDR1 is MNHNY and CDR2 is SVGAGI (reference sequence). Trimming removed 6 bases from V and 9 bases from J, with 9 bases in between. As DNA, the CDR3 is TGTGCCAGCAGGGATGGAGGTTCACCCCTCCACTTT. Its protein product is CASRDGGSPLHF.

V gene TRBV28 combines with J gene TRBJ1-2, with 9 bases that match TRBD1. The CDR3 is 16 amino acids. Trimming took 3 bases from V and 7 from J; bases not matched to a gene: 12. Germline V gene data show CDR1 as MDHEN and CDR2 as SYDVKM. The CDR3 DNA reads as TGTGCCAGCAGTTTCCTTTGGGGACAGGGTATAGGTGGCTACACCTTC. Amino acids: CASSFLWGQGIGGYTF.